These T cell receptor beta chains were read from a single sample in a study of PD-1 blockade in classical Hodgkin lymphoma. Method: immunoSEQ multiplex PCR; TCRdb's copy keeps in-frame clones and lacks some. The sample has tens of thousands of clones; approximately 90% are singletons. The sample comprised peripheral blood mononuclear cells (PBMCs). The receptors shown here come from a human donor with classical Hodgkin lymphoma. CDR3s include the opening cysteine and the closing phenylalanine or tryptophan. D genes are given only for firm matches. Only some rows state a clone size, as once, few, many or a class for expanded clones.

length	D	J	size	V	DNA	CDR3
17	NA	TRBJ1-1	NA	TRBV28	TGTGCCAGCAGTTTACTACAGGGAGCAGGTGAGAACACTGAAGCTTTCTTT	CASSLLQGAGENTEAFF
13	NA	TRBJ1-1	NA	TRBV28	TGTGCCAGCACGCAAAGGGGCGGCACTGAAGCTTTCTTT	CASTQRGGTEAFF
19	NA	TRBJ1-5	NA	TRBV19	TGTGCCAGTAGTATGGCTGCGGAACCGGGACAAGGATATAATCAGCCCCAGCATTTT	CASSMAAEPGQGYNQPQHF
13	NA	TRBJ2-1	NA	TRBV7-9	TGTGCCAGCAGCTTAGTCCCCAGGGGCGAAAAGTTCTTC	CASSLVPRGEKFF
16	NA	TRBJ1-3	NA	TRBV5-4	TGTGCCAGCAGCTTGATCGCACCGGGGAAGGGAAACACCATATATTTT	CASSLIAPGKGNTIYF
14	NA	TRBJ2-3	NA	TRBV12-5	TGTGCTAGTGGTTCGCGACTCGGCACAGATACGCAGTATTTT	CASGSRLGTDTQYF
12	NA	TRBJ2-3	NA	TRBV2	TGTGCCAGCTCCTACAGCACAGATACGCAGTATTTT	CASSYSTDTQYF
15	NA	TRBJ1-5	NA	TRBV19	TGTGCCAGTAGTACACGAGGAGGGACCAGTAAGCCCCAGCATTTT	CASSTRGGTSKPQHF
13	NA	TRBJ1-2	NA	TRBV19	TGTGCCAGTAGTGAGACGGGGGACTATGGCTACACCTTC	CASSETGDYGYTF
13	NA	TRBJ1-1	NA	TRBV29-1	TGCAGCGTTGAGGCAGAGGTCAACACTGAAGCTTTCTTT	CSVEAEVNTEAFF
13	NA	TRBJ1-1	NA	TRBV2	TGTGCCAGCAATAAGGACAGAAACACTGAAGCTTTCTTT	CASNKDRNTEAFF
13	NA	TRBJ1-5	NA	TRBV29-1	TGCAGCGTTTCGGTTGCGGTCAATCAGCCCCAGCATTTT	CSVSVAVNQPQHF
14	TRBD2	TRBJ2-2	once	TRBV29-1	TGCAGCGCGGCTAGCGGGAGTGTGGCCGGGGAGCTGTTTTTT	CSAASGSVAGELFF
12	TRBD1	TRBJ2-2	once	TRBV4-2	TGTGCCAGCAGCCGAGACAGGGGCGGACTCTTTTTT	CASSRDRGGLFF
16	NA	TRBJ2-1	once	TRBV18	TGTGCCAGCTCACCCTGGGGCGGTCTCTCCTACAATGAGCAGTTCTTC	CASSPWGGLSYNEQFF
15	NA	TRBJ2-7	NA	TRBV7-3	TGTGCCAGCACCCAGATATATGGGGGAGACGACGAGCAGTACTTC	CASTQIYGGDDEQYF
16	TRBD1	TRBJ2-3	NA	TRBV5-8	TGTGCCAGCAGCTTGGCCGAGGGGGCGCTTGGAGATACGCAGTATTTT	CASSLAEGALGDTQYF
13	NA	TRBJ1-4	once	TRBV6-1	TGTGCCAGCAGTGAAGCGACCGGTAGAAAACTGTTTTTT	CASSEATGRKLFF
16	TRBD1	TRBJ1-5	NA	TRBV4-1	TGCGCCAGCAGCCAAGCTACCGGACAGGGCTATCAGCCCCAGCATTTT	CASSQATGQGYQPQHF
12	NA	TRBJ1-2	NA	TRBV11-3	TGTGCCAGCGCAGGCGCGGGGGATGGCTACACCTTC	CASAGAGDGYTF
14	TRBD1	TRBJ1-2	NA	TRBV2	TGTGCCAGCAGTGCCTCGGGACAGGGGAAAGGCTACACCTTC	CASSASGQGKGYTF
14	NA	TRBJ1-5	NA	TRBV28	TGTGCCAGCAGCCGGGTCGGGCGGCTAAGGGCCCAGCATTTT	CASSRVGRLRAQHF
14	TRBD2	TRBJ2-2	NA	TRBV5-4	TGTGCCAGCAGCTTGTGGCTAGCGGGAGAGGAGCTGTTTTTT	CASSLWLAGEELFF
14	NA	TRBJ2-5	NA	TRBV5-1	TGCGCCAGCAGCTCAGGACTAATTGAAGAGACCCAGTACTTC	CASSSGLIEETQYF
15	TRBD1	TRBJ2-2	NA	TRBV27	TGTGCCAGCACTAGACAGGGGGCATGGACCGGGGAGCTGTTTTTT	CASTRQGAWTGELFF
13	TRBD1	TRBJ1-1	NA	TRBV5-1	TGCGCCAGCAGCTACAGGGGGCAGACTGAAGCTTTCTTT	CASSYRGQTEAFF
14	TRBD1	TRBJ1-1	NA	TRBV6-6	TGTGCCAGCAGTTACCAACAGGGGTACACTGAAGCTTTCTTT	CASSYQQGYTEAFF
15	TRBD2	TRBJ2-3	NA	TRBV30	TGTGCCTGGGGCCCCATGGTAGCGGGTGCCCATACGCAGTATTTT	CAWGPMVAGAHTQYF
14	TRBD2	TRBJ2-5	once	TRBV7-8	TGTGCCAGCAGCTTAAACGGGAGGGAGGAGACCCAGTACTTC	CASSLNGREETQYF
12	NA	TRBJ1-2	NA	TRBV11-3	TGTGCCAGCAGCCGGACAGAATATGGCTACACCTTC	CASSRTEYGYTF
17	TRBD1	TRBJ1-1	NA	TRBV7-9	TGTGCCAGCAGCTTATACCCAACGGGACAGATGAACACTGAAGCTTTCTTT	CASSLYPTGQMNTEAFF
16	NA	TRBJ1-3	NA	TRBV15	TGTGCCACCAGCAGAGAACTAGCAGGGTCTGGAAACACCATATATTTT	CATSRELAGSGNTIYF
16	NA	TRBJ2-2	NA	TRBV19	TGTGCCAGTAGTATAGGGGGGACGGTGAACACCGGGGAGCTGTTTTTT	CASSIGGTVNTGELFF
13	NA	TRBJ1-1	few	TRBV2	TGTGCCAGCAGTGAAGCGGGGGGCACTGAAGCTTTCTTT	CASSEAGGTEAFF
14	NA	TRBJ1-3	NA	TRBV18	TGTGCCAGCTCGCCGGACAGTCCCGGAAACACCATATATTTT	CASSPDSPGNTIYF
17	NA	TRBJ1-4	NA	TRBV19	TGTGCCAGCATACCTACGTTCGGCCGTGCAACTAATGAAAAACTGTTTTTT	CASIPTFGRATNEKLFF
13	NA	TRBJ1-4	NA	TRBV18	TGTGCCAGCTCTACGGGGCACGATGAAAAACTGTTTTTT	CASSTGHDEKLFF
14	NA	TRBJ1-3	NA	TRBV6-1	TGTGCCAGCCTGAGGGGGGGGGCAGAAAACACCATATATTTT	CASLRGGAENTIYF
14	NA	TRBJ1-1	NA	TRBV10-1	TGCGCCAGCAGTGAGGGGGGGATGAACACTGAAGCTTTCTTT	CASSEGGMNTEAFF
10	NA	TRBJ1-2	NA	TRBV30	TGTGCCGGTAAGGACATCGACTACACCTTC	CAGKDIDYTF
13	TRBD1	TRBJ1-1	NA	TRBV28	TGTGCCAGCAGGGACAGGGTGCCTGTAGAAGCTTTCTTT	CASRDRVPVEAFF
17	NA	TRBJ1-5	NA	TRBV27	TGTGCCAGCAGTTTATACGGCAGCTTCTCTAGCAATCAGCCCCAGCATTTT	CASSLYGSFSSNQPQHF
15	TRBD1	TRBJ2-7	once	TRBV7-9	TGTGCCAGCAGCTTAAGGCGGGACAGGGTCAACGAGCAGTACTTC	CASSLRRDRVNEQYF
12	NA	TRBJ2-1	NA	TRBV28	TGTGCCAGCAGTATCAGGGCTTATGAGCAGTTCTTC	CASSIRAYEQFF
15	NA	TRBJ2-3	once	TRBV7-2	TGTGCCAGCAGCCCCGTTGGGGCCGGTACAGATACGCAGTATTTT	CASSPVGAGTDTQYF
14	NA	TRBJ2-1	NA	TRBV5-1	TGCGCCAGCAGCTTGGAACCAGAGTCCAATGAGCAGTTCTTC	CASSLEPESNEQFF
16	TRBD1	TRBJ1-3	once	TRBV5-1	TGCGCCAGCAGCTTGGAGGGGACAGGGTCTGGAAACACCATATATTTT	CASSLEGTGSGNTIYF
12	NA	TRBJ2-2	NA	TRBV7-9	TGTGCCAGCAGCCCAGGGCGAGGGGAGCTGTTTTTT	CASSPGRGELFF
13	NA	TRBJ2-7	NA	TRBV5-1	TGCGCCAGCAGCCCTAGCGTGCCCTACGAGCAGTACTTC	CASSPSVPYEQYF
14	NA	TRBJ2-3	NA	TRBV2	TGTGCCAGCAGTGAACAGGGGACCACAGATACGCAGTATTTT	CASSEQGTTDTQYF
16	NA	TRBJ2-6	NA	TRBV29-1	TGCAGCGTATCCCGGGACGTAGACTCTGGGGCCAACGTCCTGACTTTC	CSVSRDVDSGANVLTF